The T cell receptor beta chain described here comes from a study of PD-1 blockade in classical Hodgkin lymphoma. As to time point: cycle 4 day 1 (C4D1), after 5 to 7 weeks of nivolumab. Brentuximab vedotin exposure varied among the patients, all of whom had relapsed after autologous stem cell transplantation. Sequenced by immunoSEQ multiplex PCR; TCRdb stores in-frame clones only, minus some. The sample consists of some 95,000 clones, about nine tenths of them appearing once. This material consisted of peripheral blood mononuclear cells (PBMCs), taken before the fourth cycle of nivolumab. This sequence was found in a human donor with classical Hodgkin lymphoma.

The CDR3 DNA reads as TGTGCCAGCAGTAAACAGGTCGGCGATGGGACCCAGTACTTC. This gives the protein CASSKQVGDGTQYF. This chain uses TRBV28 with TRBJ2-5; D is possibly TRBD1 (5 bases). Germline CDR1 is MDHEN and CDR2 is SYDVKM. Trimming took 5 bases from V and 7 from J, leaving 17 bases between them. The CDR3 is made up of 14 amino acids.